The TCR beta chain under discussion was sequenced for a study of prognosis after radiotherapy for stage I lung cancer. General study results and limits: Counts of unique TCR clones fell following stereotactic body radiation therapy, median roughly 9,900 versus 7,200. Reportedly, patients with and without metastases differed in TRBV and TRBJ gene usage.

This clonotype was detected ten times or more. Its antigen is still unknown. With two-round multiplex PCR, TCR beta CDR3 sequences were amplified from genomic DNA. TRBV and TRBJ genes each had their own specific primers in first-round PCR. The second PCR round used universal primers. TCRdb redid the calling of the multiplex PCR reads with MiXCR, one entry per CDR3 protein. The sample lists fewer than 20,000 distinct CDR3 sequences; 15% to 20% were seen once. The CDR3 is 11 amino acids. V lost 6 bases, J lost 7 bases, and 2 bases stayed unmatched. In germline, CDR1 is MNHEY, CDR2 SVGEGT. Six milliliters of peripheral blood were drawn at each of two time points.

The source of this sequence is a donor aged 50 or older with non-small cell lung cancer. The V and J genes are TRBV6-2 or TRBV6-3 and TRBJ1-1, with 7 bases matching TRBD1. This specimen was PBMCs, taken before or after stereotactic body radiation therapy (not recorded which). The CDR3 DNA reads as TGTGCCAGCAGCAGGGACAGTGAAGCTTTCTTT. Translated, it gives CASSRDSEAFF.